Given below is one TCR beta chain in context. This record belongs to a study of blood T cell repertoires in COVID-19. Study details: Samples taken during acute and convalescent COVID-19 were collected in the United States, Italy and Spain. Sources were T cells, B-cell-depleted T cells, or PBMCs; the material itself was cDNA or gDNA.

The CDR3 covers 10 residues. Trimming shortened V by 1 base and J by 6 bases, and 3 bases separated the two germline ends. Germline CDR1 and CDR2: DFQATT and SNEGSKA (reference sequence). In the study's own analysis: Cell counts per sample came from amplifying reference gene primers. Repertoires were generated with immunoSEQ multiplex PCR, while TCRdb's copy carries only in-frame clones and drops some. That table furnishes V, J and clone size, whereas the DNA furnished D and trimming. Of about 140,000 clones in the sample, about 78% were seen once. The sequence was obtained from a man between 60 and 70 years old who had recovered from COVID-19. Sequencing was done on a sample of peripheral blood. The chain recombines TRBV20-1 with TRBJ1-1; D ambiguous. The CDR3, as DNA: TGCAGTGCTAGAGTCGCTGAAGCTTTCTTT. It translates to CSARVAEAFF.